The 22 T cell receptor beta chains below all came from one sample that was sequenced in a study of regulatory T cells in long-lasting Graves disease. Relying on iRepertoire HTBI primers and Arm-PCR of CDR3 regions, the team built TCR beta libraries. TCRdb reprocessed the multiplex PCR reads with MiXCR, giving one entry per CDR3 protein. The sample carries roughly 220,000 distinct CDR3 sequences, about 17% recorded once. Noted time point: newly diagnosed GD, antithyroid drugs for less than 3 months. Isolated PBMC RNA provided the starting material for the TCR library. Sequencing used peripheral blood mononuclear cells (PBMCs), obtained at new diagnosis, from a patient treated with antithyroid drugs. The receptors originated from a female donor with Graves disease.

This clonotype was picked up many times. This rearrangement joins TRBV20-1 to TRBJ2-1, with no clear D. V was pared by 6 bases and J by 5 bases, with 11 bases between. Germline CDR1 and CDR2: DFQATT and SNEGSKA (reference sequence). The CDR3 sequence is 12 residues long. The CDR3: CSAIRSHNEQFF. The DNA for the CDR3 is TGCAGTGCAATAAGATCTCACAATGAGCAGTTCTTC.

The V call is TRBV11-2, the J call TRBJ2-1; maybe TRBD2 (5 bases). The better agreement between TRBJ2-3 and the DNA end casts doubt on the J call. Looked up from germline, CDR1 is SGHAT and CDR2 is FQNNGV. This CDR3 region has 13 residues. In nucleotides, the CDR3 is TGTGCCAGCAGGGGCTTCGGGGTATCTACGCAGTATTTT. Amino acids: CASRGFGVSTQYF.

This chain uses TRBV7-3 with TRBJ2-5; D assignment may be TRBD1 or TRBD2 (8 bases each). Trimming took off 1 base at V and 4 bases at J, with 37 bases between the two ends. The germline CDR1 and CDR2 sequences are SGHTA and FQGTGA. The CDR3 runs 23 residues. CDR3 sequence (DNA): TGTGCCAGCAGCTTAAACCAAGGACAGGGACGACTTCCTGTCAGCGGGAGTGGAGAGACCCAGTACTTC. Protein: CASSLNQGQGRLPVSGSGETQYF.

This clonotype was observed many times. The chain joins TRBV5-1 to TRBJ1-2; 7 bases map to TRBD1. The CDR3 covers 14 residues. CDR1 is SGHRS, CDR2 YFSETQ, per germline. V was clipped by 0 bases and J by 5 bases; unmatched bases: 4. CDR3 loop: CASSLEGTAYGYTF. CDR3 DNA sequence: TGCGCCAGCAGCTTGGAAGGGACAGCTTATGGCTACACCTTC.

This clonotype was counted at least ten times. Here the CDR3 reads CASSAAQGDYGYTF. The CDR3 DNA reads as TGTGCCAGCAGCGCAGCACAGGGAGACTATGGCTACACCTTC. The V call is TRBV9, the J call TRBJ1-2; possible D gene TRBD1, 6 bases. Germline V gene lookup returns CDR1 SGDLS and CDR2 YYNGEE. CDR3 size: 14 residues. V was trimmed by 3 bases and J by 3 bases, leaving 12 bases between them.

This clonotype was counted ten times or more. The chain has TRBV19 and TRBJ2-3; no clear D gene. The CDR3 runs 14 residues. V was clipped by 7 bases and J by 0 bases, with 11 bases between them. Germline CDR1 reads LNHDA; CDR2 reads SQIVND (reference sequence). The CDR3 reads CASNERASTDTQYF. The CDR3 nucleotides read TGTGCCAGTAATGAGCGCGCTAGCACAGATACGCAGTATTTT. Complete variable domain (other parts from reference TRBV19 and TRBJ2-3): DGGITQSPKYLFRKEGQNVTLSCEQNLNHDAMYWYRQDPGQGLRLIYYSQIVNDFQKGDIAEGYSVSREKKESFPLTVTSAQKNPTAFYLCASNERASTDTQYFGPGTRLTVL.

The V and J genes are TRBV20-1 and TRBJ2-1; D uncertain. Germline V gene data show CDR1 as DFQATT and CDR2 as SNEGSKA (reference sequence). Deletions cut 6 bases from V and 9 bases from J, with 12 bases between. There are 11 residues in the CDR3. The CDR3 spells CSAYLWGEQFF. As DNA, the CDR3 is TGCAGTGCCTACCTTTGGGGTGAGCAGTTCTTC.

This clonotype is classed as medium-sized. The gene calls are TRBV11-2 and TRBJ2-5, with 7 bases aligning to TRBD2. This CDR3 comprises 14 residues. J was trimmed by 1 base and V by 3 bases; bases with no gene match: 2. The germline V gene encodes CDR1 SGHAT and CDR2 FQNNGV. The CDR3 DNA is TGTGCCAGCAGCTTCGGACTAGTCCAAGAGACCCAGTACTTC. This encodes CASSFGLVQETQYF.

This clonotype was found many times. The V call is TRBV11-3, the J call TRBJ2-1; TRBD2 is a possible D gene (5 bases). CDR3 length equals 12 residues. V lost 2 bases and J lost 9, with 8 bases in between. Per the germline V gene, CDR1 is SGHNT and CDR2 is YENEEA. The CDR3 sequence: CASSLTGFEQFF. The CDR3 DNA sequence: TGTGCCAGCAGCTTAACGGGGTTTGAGCAGTTCTTC. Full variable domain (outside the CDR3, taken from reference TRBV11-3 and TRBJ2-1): EAGVVQSPRYKIIEKKQPVAFWCNPISGHNTLYWYLQNLGQGPELLIRYENEEAVDDSQLPKDRFSAERLKGVDSTLKIQPAELGDSAVYLCASSLTGFEQFFGPGTRLTVL.

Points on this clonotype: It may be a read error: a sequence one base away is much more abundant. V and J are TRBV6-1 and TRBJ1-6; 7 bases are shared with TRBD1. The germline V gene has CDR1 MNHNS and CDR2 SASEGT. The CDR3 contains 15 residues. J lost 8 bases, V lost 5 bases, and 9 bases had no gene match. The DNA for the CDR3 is TGTGCCAGCAGTCCATCCGGGACAGCTTATTCACCCCTCCACTTT. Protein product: CASSPSGTAYSPLHF.

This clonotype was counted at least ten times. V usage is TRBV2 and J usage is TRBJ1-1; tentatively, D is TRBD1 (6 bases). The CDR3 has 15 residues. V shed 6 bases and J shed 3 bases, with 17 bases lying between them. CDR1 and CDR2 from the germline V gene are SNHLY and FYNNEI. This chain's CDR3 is CASSPERGGDTEAFF. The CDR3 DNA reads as TGTGCCAGCAGCCCCGAGAGAGGGGGGGACACTGAAGCTTTCTTT.

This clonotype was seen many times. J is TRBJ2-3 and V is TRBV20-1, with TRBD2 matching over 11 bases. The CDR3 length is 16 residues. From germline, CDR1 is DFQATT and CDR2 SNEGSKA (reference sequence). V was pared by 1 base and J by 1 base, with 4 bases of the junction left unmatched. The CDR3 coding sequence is TGCAGTGCTAGAGTAGCGGGAGGGCGCCGCACAGATACGCAGTATTTT. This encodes CSARVAGGRRTDTQYF.

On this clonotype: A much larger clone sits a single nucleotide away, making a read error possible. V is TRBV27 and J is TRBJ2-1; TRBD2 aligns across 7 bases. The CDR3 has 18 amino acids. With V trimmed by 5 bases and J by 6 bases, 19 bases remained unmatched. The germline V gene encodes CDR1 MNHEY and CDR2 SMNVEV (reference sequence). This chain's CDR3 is CASSSIASSSGTPNEQFF. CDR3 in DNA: TGTGCCAGCAGTAGTATAGCCTCCTCCAGCGGGACCCCCAATGAGCAGTTCTTC.

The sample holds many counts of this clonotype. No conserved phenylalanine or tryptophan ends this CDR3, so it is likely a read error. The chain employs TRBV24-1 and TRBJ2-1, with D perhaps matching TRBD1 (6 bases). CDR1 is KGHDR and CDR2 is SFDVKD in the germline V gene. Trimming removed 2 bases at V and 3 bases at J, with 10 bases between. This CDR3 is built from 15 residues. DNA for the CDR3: TGTGCCACCAGTGATTCCTTGACAGGCTACAATGAGCAGTTCTCC. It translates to CATSDSLTGYNEQFS.

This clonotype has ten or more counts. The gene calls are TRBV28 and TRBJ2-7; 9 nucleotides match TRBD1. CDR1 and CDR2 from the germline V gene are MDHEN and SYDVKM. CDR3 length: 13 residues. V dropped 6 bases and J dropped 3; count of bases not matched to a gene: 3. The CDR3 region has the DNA TGTGCCAGCAGGGGACAGGGTCTCTACGAGCAGTACTTC. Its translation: CASRGQGLYEQYF.

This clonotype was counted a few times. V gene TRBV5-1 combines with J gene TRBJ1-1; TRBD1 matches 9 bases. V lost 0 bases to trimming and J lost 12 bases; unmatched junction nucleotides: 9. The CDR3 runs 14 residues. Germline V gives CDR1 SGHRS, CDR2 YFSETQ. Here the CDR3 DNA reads TGCGCCAGCAGCTTGGGTGGCGGGACAGGGACAACTTTCTTT. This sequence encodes CASSLGGGTGTTFF.

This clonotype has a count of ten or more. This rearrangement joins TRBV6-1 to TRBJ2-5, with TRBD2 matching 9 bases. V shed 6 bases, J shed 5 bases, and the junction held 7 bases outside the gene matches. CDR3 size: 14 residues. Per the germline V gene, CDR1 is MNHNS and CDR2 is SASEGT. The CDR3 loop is CASRKSLAGETQYF. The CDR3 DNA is TGTGCCAGCAGGAAGTCACTAGCGGGTGAGACCCAGTACTTC.

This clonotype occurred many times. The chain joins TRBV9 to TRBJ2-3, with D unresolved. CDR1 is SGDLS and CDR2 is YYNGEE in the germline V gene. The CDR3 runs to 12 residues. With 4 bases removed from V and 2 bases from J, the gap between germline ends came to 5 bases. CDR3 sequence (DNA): TGTGCCAGCAGCCGGACCACAGATACGCAGTATTTT. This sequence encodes CASSRTTDTQYF.

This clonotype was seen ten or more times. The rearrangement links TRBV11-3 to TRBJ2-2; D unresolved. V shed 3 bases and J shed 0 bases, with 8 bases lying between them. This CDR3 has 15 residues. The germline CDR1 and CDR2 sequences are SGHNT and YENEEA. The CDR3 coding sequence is TGTGCCAGCAGCTTGGTGGCTGCGAACACCGGGGAGCTGTTTTTT. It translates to CASSLVAANTGELFF.

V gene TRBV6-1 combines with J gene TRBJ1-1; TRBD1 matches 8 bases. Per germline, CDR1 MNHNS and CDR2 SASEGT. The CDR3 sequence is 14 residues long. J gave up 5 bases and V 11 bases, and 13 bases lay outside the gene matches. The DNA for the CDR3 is TGTGCCGGCAAGTGGGACCAGGGGGCAACTGAAGCTTTCTTT. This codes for CAGKWDQGATEAFF.

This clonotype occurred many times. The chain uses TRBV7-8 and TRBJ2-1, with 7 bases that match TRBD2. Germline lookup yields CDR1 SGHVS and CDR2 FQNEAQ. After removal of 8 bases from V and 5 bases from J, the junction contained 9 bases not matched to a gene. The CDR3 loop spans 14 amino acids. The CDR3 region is CASPRTRQNNEQFF. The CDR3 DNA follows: TGTGCCAGCCCTAGGACTAGGCAGAACAATGAGCAGTTCTTC.

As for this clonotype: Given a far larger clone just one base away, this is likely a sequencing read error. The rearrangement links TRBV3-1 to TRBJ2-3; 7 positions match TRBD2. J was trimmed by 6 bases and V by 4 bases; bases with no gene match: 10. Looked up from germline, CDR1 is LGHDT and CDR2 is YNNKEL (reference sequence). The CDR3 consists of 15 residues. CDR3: CASSPTRGRADTQYF. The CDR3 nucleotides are TGTGCCAGCAGCCCGACTAGAGGGAGGGCCGATACGCAGTATTTT.